A selection of T cell receptor beta chains follows, all from one sample in a study of early T cells in non-severe SARS-CoV-2 infection. Using its own MiXCR run on the 5' RACE reads, TCRdb lists one record per CDR3 protein. Of 20,000 to 25,000 distinct CDR3 sequences in the sample, 4.5% to 5.5% were seen once. The sample comprised whole blood. These receptor sequences come from an adult who was a healthcare worker with PCR-confirmed SARS-CoV-2 infection or an uninfected control (not recorded which). CDR3s include the opening cysteine and the closing phenylalanine or tryptophan. A D gene is named only where the DNA matches it firmly. Rows give clone size only sometimes, using once, few, many, or a class for an expanded clone.

J gene,D gene,V gene,clone size,CDR3 DNA,CDR3 protein
TRBJ2-3,TRBD2,TRBV11-2,-,TGTGCCAGCAGCCCAACTAGCGGGAGGGCTGGAGATACGCAGTATTTT,CASSPTSGRAGDTQYF
TRBJ2-2,TRBD2,TRBV19,once,TGTGCCAGTAGTATTACTGGGACTAGCGGTAACACCGGGGAGCTGTTTTTT,CASSITGTSGNTGELFF
TRBJ2-7,-,TRBV4-1,medium-sized,TGCGCCAGCAGCCAAGGTCCCGGCTACGAGCAGTACTTC,CASSQGPGYEQYF
TRBJ2-3,-,TRBV20-1,few,TGCAGTGCTAACCTACTAGGCCTAGTAACAGATACGCAGTATTTT,CSANLLGLVTDTQYF
TRBJ2-1,-,TRBV7-9,many,TGTGCCAGCAGCTTAGAACGGGAGCGGAATGAGCAGTTCTTC,CASSLERERNEQFF
TRBJ2-1,-,TRBV7-6,many,TGTGCCAGCAGCACAGGGTATTCGGGCAATGAGCAGTTCTTC,CASSTGYSGNEQFF
TRBJ2-1,TRBD1,TRBV4-2,few,TGTGCCAGCAGCCAAGAAGGGACAGGGGGTCAATTTGGTGAGCAGTTCTTC,CASSQEGTGGQFGEQFF
TRBJ2-1,-,TRBV7-2,many,TGTGCCAGCAGCTTTGACAGCCTACCCTACAATGAGCAGTTCTTC,CASSFDSLPYNEQFF
TRBJ1-1,TRBD1,TRBV10-3,few,TGTGCCATCAGTGATAATAGAGGGGGCTCAGTAACTGAAGCTTTCTTT,CAISDNRGGSVTEAFF
TRBJ1-4,-,TRBV4-3,many,TGCGCCAGCAGCCAATTAGGGCCCAACGAAAAACTGTTTTTT,CASSQLGPNEKLFF
TRBJ2-6,-,TRBV11-3,-,TGTGCCAGCAGCCCAGGAGGGGGGCAGGGAAGCTCTGGGGCCAACGTCCTGACTTTC,CASSPGGGQGSSGANVLTF
TRBJ2-1,TRBD1,TRBV6-2/TRBV6-3,medium-sized,TGTGCCAGCAGTTACGGGACAGGGGATGAGCAGTTCTTC,CASSYGTGDEQFF
TRBJ2-2,-,TRBV5-5,many,TGTGCCAGCAGCTTTTCTAGTCTTCCCACCGGGGAGCTGTTTTTT,CASSFSSLPTGELFF
TRBJ1-5,TRBD1,TRBV11-2,many,TGTGCCAGCAGCTTGGACAGGGTGGCGCCCCAGCATTTT,CASSLDRVAPQHF
TRBJ2-1,-,TRBV12-3/TRBV12-4,few,TGTGCCAGCAGTGGGGAGTGGGATTCCTACAATGAGCAGTTCTTC,CASSGEWDSYNEQFF
TRBJ2-5,-,TRBV6-5,many,TGTGCCAGTTCTATTCTAGGAACCCAAGAGACCCAGTACTTC,CASSILGTQETQYF
TRBJ1-5,-,TRBV13,many,TGTGCCAGCAGCTTATCCGGGGGCGGCAATCAGCCCCAGCATTTT,CASSLSGGGNQPQHF
TRBJ1-2,-,TRBV20-1,many,TGCAGTGCTAGAGATCGCAGGGGCTGGGGAGGCTACACCTTC,CSARDRRGWGGYTF
TRBJ2-2,-,TRBV6-5,many,TGTGCCAGCAGTTACTCGAGGGGGGCCGGGGAGCTGTTTTTT,CASSYSRGAGELFF
TRBJ1-3,-,TRBV7-9,-,TGTGCCAGCAGTTCACAGGGAGCGGACACCATATATTTT,CASSSQGADTIYF
TRBJ1-5,TRBD1,TRBV7-2,many,TGTGCCAGCAGCCTAGATCGACAGGGGAATCAGCCCCAGCATTTT,CASSLDRQGNQPQHF
TRBJ2-7,TRBD2,TRBV20-1,many,TGCAGTGCTACATGGCGGGGGACCTACGAGCAGTACTTC,CSATWRGTYEQYF
TRBJ1-1,-,TRBV7-3,few,TGTGCCAGCAGCTTAACGGAGCACACTGAAGCTTTCTTT,CASSLTEHTEAFF
TRBJ2-2,TRBD2,TRBV18,many,TGTGCCAGCTCACCACGGACTAGCGGGAACACCGGGGAGCTGTTTTTT,CASSPRTSGNTGELFF
TRBJ2-5,-,TRBV12-3/TRBV12-4,medium-sized,TGTGCCAGCAGTCCTAGACAGGCCGGGTTGGAGACCCAGTACTTC,CASSPRQAGLETQYF
TRBJ2-5,-,TRBV7-6,-,TGTGCCAGCTCTAGGTGGACAGCAAACCAAGAGACCCAGTACTTC,CASSRWTANQETQYF
TRBJ2-5,TRBD1,TRBV11-1,-,TGTGCCAGCAGCTTAATTTCCGGGACAGTCCGGGTGGAGACCCAGTACTTC,CASSLISGTVRVETQYF
TRBJ1-6,-,TRBV7-2,few,TGTGCCAGCTCCGACTGGAATTCACCCCTCCACTTT,CASSDWNSPLHF
TRBJ1-2,-,TRBV18,many,TGTGCCAGCTCACGGAACCCCTCCCTAATCGTCTATGGCTACACCTTC,CASSRNPSLIVYGYTF